This T cell receptor beta chain was identified during a study of blood T cell repertoires in COVID-19. The wider study: Italy, Spain and the United States were the sources of the convalescent and acute COVID-19 samples.

The CDR3 consists of 11 residues. Trimming stripped 5 bases from V and 6 bases from J, with 5 bases between. Germline V CDR1 and CDR2: SNHLY, FYNNEI. Clones were sequenced by immunoSEQ multiplex PCR, and TCRdb holds only the in-frame ones, with some missing. Altogether about 180,000 clones are present, about 81% being singletons, with the ten largest covering roughly 12%. Seattle patients were enrolled during active infection and followed longitudinally. This receptor was identified in a woman older than 75 with COVID-19, enrolled during active disease. This sequence joins TRBV2 and TRBJ2-1, with D uncertain. The sequencing input was peripheral blood. The CDR3: CASSPRNEQFF. The CDR3 DNA reads TGTGCCAGCAGTCCCCGCAATGAGCAGTTCTTC.